The next 31 T cell receptor beta chains were all read from a single sample in a study of cytomegalovirus exposure and HLA in healthy donors. A multiplex PCR was run with 60 Vbeta primers and 13 Jbeta primers. TCRdb's table, derived via immunoSEQ multiplex PCR, lists solely in-frame clones and lacks some. The sample includes about 110,000 clones, about three quarters of them seen just once. The material sequenced was PBMCs. The origin of the receptors is a boy between 5 and 17 years old in good health and CMV-seronegative.

The V and J genes are TRBV11-2 and TRBJ2-3, with D possibly matching TRBD2 (5 bases). The germline V gene has CDR1 SGHAT and CDR2 FQNNGV. Trimming removed 5 bases at V and 1 base at J, with 16 bases between. The CDR3 runs to 16 residues. The CDR3 here is CASSGYSTLGTDTQYF. For the CDR3, the DNA is TGTGCCAGCAGCGGATACAGTACACTAGGCACAGATACGCAGTATTTT.

The CDR3 DNA sequence: TGTGCCAGCAGTTTCGACACCGGCAATGAGCAGTTCTTC. It encodes CASSFDTGNEQFF. The V call is TRBV27, the J call TRBJ2-1; D call uncertain. The CDR3 covers 13 residues. The ends were cut back, 3 bases at V and 6 bases at J, with 9 bases in the middle. Per the germline V gene, CDR1 is MNHEY and CDR2 is SMNVEV (reference sequence).

V gene TRBV7-8 combines with J gene TRBJ2-5; 11 bases line up with TRBD2. CDR1 is SGHVS, CDR2 FQNEAQ, per germline. The CDR3 covers 16 residues. After removal of 4 bases from V and 3 bases from J, the junction contained 7 bases not matched to a gene. The CDR3 protein is CASSSRGGLAEETQYF. Written as DNA, the CDR3 is TGTGCCAGCAGCTCTAGGGGGGGACTAGCGGAAGAGACCCAGTACTTC.

The gene calls are TRBV4-3 and TRBJ1-2; weak D call: TRBD1 (5 bases). V lost 0 bases and J 8 bases, leaving 19 bases between the germline ends. Germline CDR1 is LGHNA and CDR2 is YSLEER. The CDR3 runs to 16 residues. CDR3 sequence (DNA): TGCGCCAGCAGCCAAGATAGGGGCCAACCAGCGGGAGGCTACACCTTC. Its protein product is CASSQDRGQPAGGYTF.

The chain couples TRBV4-1 to TRBJ2-7, with D possibly TRBD2 on 6 matching bases. V was shortened by 6 bases and J by 5 bases, with 17 bases between the two germline ends. This CDR3 has 14 amino acids. Germline assignment: CDR1 MGHRA and CDR2 YSYEKL. CDR3 nucleotides: TGCGCCAGCAGTTTCGGCGGGAAAGATAACGAGCAGTACTTC. This gives the protein CASSFGGKDNEQYF.

The chain carries TRBV5-1 and TRBJ1-5; D unresolved. The V end was cut by 4 bases, the J end by 5 bases, with 10 bases between. CDR1 and CDR2 from the germline V gene are SGHRS and YFSETQ. This CDR3 comprises 13 residues. This CDR3 is CASSQNRDQPQHF. In DNA form, the CDR3 reads TGCGCCAGCAGCCAGAACAGAGATCAGCCCCAGCATTTT.

The sample holds a few counts of this clone. V is TRBV11-2 and J is TRBJ2-7; possible D gene TRBD2, 5 bases. Trimming took 5 bases from V and 0 from J, leaving 17 bases between them. The CDR3 loop spans 16 amino acids. Per the germline V gene, CDR1 is SGHAT and CDR2 is FQNNGV. The CDR3 DNA follows: TGTGCCAGCAGCCCCATAGCGCGACGGGGCTCCTACGAGCAGTACTTC. As protein: CASSPIARRGSYEQYF.

V is TRBV7-8 and J is TRBJ1-1; 10 nucleotides match TRBD1. The CDR3 totals 14 residues. With V trimmed by 5 bases and J by 4 bases, 4 bases remained unmatched. The germline CDR1 and CDR2 sequences are SGHVS and FQNEAQ. CDR3: CASSTTGGLTEAFF. The CDR3 coding sequence is TGTGCCAGCAGCACGACAGGGGGCCTCACTGAAGCTTTCTTT.

The chain carries TRBV28 and TRBJ2-7, with 10 bases fitting TRBD1. V trimming: 5 bases; J trimming: 3 bases; junction bases outside the gene matches: 4. Germline V gene lookup returns CDR1 MDHEN and CDR2 SYDVKM. This CDR3 is built from 14 residues. In nucleotides, the CDR3 is TGTGCCAGCAGTAGGACAGGGGGGGTCTACGAGCAGTACTTC. This gives the protein CASSRTGGVYEQYF.

This clone was observed a few times. The rearrangement joins TRBV19 to TRBJ1-1, with D tentatively TRBD1 (5 bases). CDR1 and CDR2 from the germline V gene are LNHDA and SQIVND (reference sequence). This CDR3 has 13 amino acids. The germline V and J ends were trimmed by 4 bases and 10 bases, with 16 bases remaining between them. The CDR3 protein is CASSTHSGETAFF. Here the CDR3 DNA reads TGTGCCAGTAGTACCCATTCGGGGGAAACAGCTTTCTTT.

J is TRBJ2-2 and V is TRBV7-9; D perhaps matches TRBD1 (6 bases). Between the trimmed V and J ends, which lost 6 bases and 7 bases, there was a span of 12 bases. The germline V gene encodes CDR1 SEHNR and CDR2 FQNEAQ (reference sequence). This CDR3 has 13 amino acids. The CDR3 DNA reads TGTGCCAGCAGTCCCCAGGGGAACGGGGAGCTGTTTTTT. It encodes CASSPQGNGELFF.

This chain joins TRBV5-4 and TRBJ2-5; the D is unclear. The J call may be faulty, since TRBJ2-7 better matches the DNA end. This CDR3 is built from 13 residues. Germline loops: CDR1 SGHNT, CDR2 YYREEE (reference sequence). CDR3 nucleotides: TGTGCCAGCAGCGTACTACCAAACTACGAGCAGTACTTC. Its protein is CASSVLPNYEQYF.

This clone was detected only once. The chain combines TRBV2 with TRBJ2-7, with D possibly being TRBD2 (5 bases). V dropped 0 bases and J dropped 0 bases, with 9 bases sitting between them. The germline V gene encodes CDR1 SNHLY and CDR2 FYNNEI. This CDR3 spans 15 amino acids. CDR3 sequence: CASSEARDFSYEQYF. The CDR3, as DNA: TGTGCCAGCAGTGAAGCGAGGGATTTCTCCTACGAGCAGTACTTC.

The sample holds a few counts of this clone. This rearrangement joins TRBV5-1 to TRBJ1-1, with TRBD1 identical over 7 bases. Germline trimming cut 0 bases from V and 4 bases from J; bases unmatched to any gene: 3. Germline CDR1 is SGHRS and CDR2 is YFSETQ. The CDR3 covers 14 residues. CDR3 DNA: TGCGCCAGCAGCTTGGAGGGGGCAGGCACTGAAGCTTTCTTT. It is translated as CASSLEGAGTEAFF.

This chain joins TRBV5-8 and TRBJ1-1; tentative D call: TRBD1 (6 bases). The V end was cut by 2 bases, the J end by 4 bases, with 12 bases between. Per germline, CDR1 SGHTS and CDR2 YDEGEE. The CDR3 spans 14 residues. CDR3 in amino acids: CASSLTGRVTEAFF. The CDR3 coding sequence is TGTGCCAGCAGCTTAACAGGGAGGGTCACTGAAGCTTTCTTT.

The rearrangement uses TRBV19 and TRBJ1-5; TRBD1 aligns across 9 bases. The length of the CDR3 is 16 residues. V gave up 2 bases and J gave up 7 bases; unmatched junction bases: 9. CDR1 is LNHDA, CDR2 SQIVND, per germline (reference sequence). CDR3: CASSILGQGLHQPQHF. The CDR3 coding sequence is TGTGCCAGTAGTATACTGGGACAGGGCCTCCACCAGCCCCAGCATTTT.

The chain carries TRBV5-6 and TRBJ1-1, with TRBD1 as a possible D gene (5 bases). The germline CDR1 and CDR2 sequences are SGHDT and YYEEEE. Trimming cost V 2 bases and J 4 bases, with 15 bases left between them. This CDR3 has 15 residues. This CDR3 reads CASSFRGRSPTEAFF. In DNA form, the CDR3 reads TGTGCCAGCAGCTTTAGGGGAAGAAGTCCCACTGAAGCTTTCTTT. Drawing the rest from reference TRBV5-6 and TRBJ1-1, the complete variable domain is DAGVTQSPTHLIKTRGQQVTLRCSPKSGHDTVSWYQQALGQGPQFIFQYYEEEERQRGNFPDRFSGHQFPNYSSELNVNALLLGDSALYLCASSFRGRSPTEAFFGQGTRLTVV.

This chain joins TRBV27 and TRBJ1-1, with D unclear. V was shortened by 7 bases and J by 1 base, with 13 bases between the two germline ends. From germline, CDR1 is MNHEY and CDR2 SMNVEV (reference sequence). This CDR3 contains 14 residues. CDR3 DNA sequence: TGTGCCAGCACCCTTCGGCCGGGGAACACTGAAGCTTTCTTT. This gives the protein CASTLRPGNTEAFF.

The chain is built from TRBV6-6 and TRBJ2-5, with TRBD1 identical over 7 bases. V lost 9 bases and J lost 3; bases outside the gene matches: 7. The CDR3 is 13 residues long. Germline CDR1 reads MNHNY; CDR2 reads SVGAGI (reference sequence). CDR3 DNA sequence: TGTGCCAGTCAGGAAACAGGGGAAGAGACCCAGTACTTC. Residues: CASQETGEETQYF.

The chain joins TRBV5-1 to TRBJ1-4; 7 bases align to TRBD1. Looked up from germline, CDR1 is SGHRS and CDR2 is YFSETQ. The CDR3 is 16 amino acids. With 4 bases clipped from V and 8 bases from J, the junction kept 14 bases outside the gene matches. The CDR3, as DNA: TGCGCCAGCAGCCCGGGGGCCGGGACAGCCATCGAAAAACTGTTTTTT. Its translation: CASSPGAGTAIEKLFF.

The table lists this clone with a few counts. J is TRBJ1-5 and V is TRBV2; the D is unclear. Trimming took 1 base from V and 6 from J, leaving 10 bases between them. The germline V gene encodes CDR1 SNHLY and CDR2 FYNNEI. The CDR3 is 14 amino acids. The CDR3 bases are TGTGCCAGCAGTGAAGGCTCAGGTTTTCAGCCCCAGCATTTT. Translated: CASSEGSGFQPQHF.

This clone was seen a few times. The V and J genes are TRBV4-1 and TRBJ1-1; 7 nucleotides line up with TRBD1. J was trimmed by 3 bases and V by 2 bases; bases with no gene match: 12. The germline gives CDR1 MGHRA, CDR2 YSYEKL. The CDR3 consists of 17 residues. The CDR3 spells CASSQWPKGARHTEAFF. The CDR3, as DNA: TGCGCCAGCAGCCAATGGCCCAAGGGGGCGAGGCACACTGAAGCTTTCTTT.

The genes are TRBV15 and TRBJ2-7; D possibly corresponds to TRBD1 (8 bases). The CDR3 sequence is 16 residues long. Per the germline V gene, CDR1 is LNHNV and CDR2 is YYDKDF (reference sequence). The V end was cut by 0 bases, the J end by 7 bases, with 19 bases between. CDR3 protein: CATSREFGRGRGEQYF. CDR3 nucleotide sequence: TGTGCCACCAGCAGAGAGTTTGGCAGGGGGCGGGGGGAGCAGTACTTC.

The J gene is TRBJ2-3, the V gene TRBV5-6; TRBD2 might be the D (6 bases). Per the germline V gene, CDR1 is SGHDT and CDR2 is YYEEEE. This CDR3 is built from 13 residues. The germline V and J ends were trimmed by 4 bases and 10 bases, with 16 bases remaining between them. The CDR3 sequence is CASSHYRLEAQYF. CDR3 DNA sequence: TGTGCCAGCAGCCATTATAGACTAGAGGCGCAGTATTTT.

The chain combines TRBV5-8 with TRBJ1-5; TRBD1 aligns across 7 bases. V lost 5 bases, J lost 5 bases, and 7 bases stayed unmatched. CDR3 length equals 14 residues. Germline-derived CDR1 and CDR2 are SGHTS and YDEGEE. CDR3 sequence reads: CASSHDRVDQPQHF. In DNA, the CDR3 is TGTGCCAGCAGTCACGACAGGGTCGATCAGCCCCAGCATTTT.

The chain joins TRBV7-9 to TRBJ2-7; D unresolved. CDR1 and CDR2 (germline): SEHNR, FQNEAQ (reference sequence). The V end was cut by 5 bases, the J end by 5 bases, with 19 bases between. The CDR3 consists of 15 residues. This CDR3 reads CASSRELIARDEQYF. The DNA for the CDR3 is TGTGCCAGCAGCCGCGAACTCATAGCCAGAGACGAGCAGTACTTC.

This sequence joins TRBV5-4 and TRBJ2-7, with 7 bases lining up with TRBD2. Germline-derived CDR1 and CDR2 are SGHNT and YYREEE (reference sequence). There are 15 residues in the CDR3. Trimming cost V 4 bases and J 3 bases; bases outside gene matches: 10. CDR3 DNA: TGTGCCAGCAGCCGGAGGGAGGGCCCAAACTACGAGCAGTACTTC. As protein: CASSRREGPNYEQYF.

The chain is built from TRBV5-1 and TRBJ1-1; 11 bases fit TRBD1. Per the germline V gene, CDR1 is SGHRS and CDR2 is YFSETQ. The CDR3 runs to 12 residues. V shed 5 bases, J shed 10 bases, and the junction held 4 bases outside the gene matches. CDR3 amino acids: CASSWGQGGAFF. For the CDR3, the DNA is TGCGCCAGCAGTTGGGGACAGGGGGGAGCTTTCTTT. Combining the CDR3 with reference TRBV5-1 and TRBJ1-1 gives the whole variable domain KAGVTQTPRYLIKTRGQQVTLSCSPISGHRSVSWYQQTPGQGLQFLFEYFSETQRNKGNFPGRFSGRQFSNSRSEMNVSTLELGDSALYLCASSWGQGGAFFGQGTRLTVV.

A note on this clone: One end of the junction is discordant with germline, which a read error may explain. The chain combines TRBV7-9 with TRBJ2-3, with 10 positions matching TRBD2. The V gene's germline CDR1 is SEHNR and CDR2 FQNEAQ (reference sequence). This CDR3 has 16 residues. CDR3 in DNA: TGTGCCAGCAGCTCGGCGCTAGCGGGAGTCGGAGATATGCAGTATTTT. It is translated as CASSSALAGVGDMQYF.

This clone was counted between two and nine times. V gene TRBV10-2 combines with J gene TRBJ2-5, with D possibly being TRBD2 (6 bases). CDR1 WSHSY and CDR2 SAAADI come from the germline V gene. This CDR3 contains 15 residues. V lost 4 bases, J lost 2 bases, and 14 bases lay in between. DNA for the CDR3: TGCGCCAGCAGTGTACGGGGACTCACACAAGAGACCCAGTACTTC. It is translated as CASSVRGLTQETQYF.

The chain links TRBV10-3 to TRBJ2-6, with D perhaps matching TRBD2 (6 bases). Deletions cut 7 bases from V and 0 bases from J, with 10 bases between. The germline V gene encodes CDR1 ENHRY and CDR2 SYGVKD. This CDR3 has 15 residues. CDR3 amino acids: CAIKAGSSGANVLTF. Here the CDR3 DNA reads TGTGCCATCAAGGCGGGGAGCTCTGGGGCCAACGTCCTGACTTTC.